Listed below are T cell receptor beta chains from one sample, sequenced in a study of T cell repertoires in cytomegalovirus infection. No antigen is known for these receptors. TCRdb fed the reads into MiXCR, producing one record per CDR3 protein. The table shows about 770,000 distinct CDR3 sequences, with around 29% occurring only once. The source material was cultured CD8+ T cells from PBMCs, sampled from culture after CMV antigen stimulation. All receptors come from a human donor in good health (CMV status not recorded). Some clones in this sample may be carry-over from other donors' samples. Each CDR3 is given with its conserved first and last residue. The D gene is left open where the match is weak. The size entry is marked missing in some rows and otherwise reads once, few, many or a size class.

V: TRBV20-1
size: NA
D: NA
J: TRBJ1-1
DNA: TGCAGTGCTAGAGAGGCGGGGAATGCTTTCTTT
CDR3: CSAREAGNAFF

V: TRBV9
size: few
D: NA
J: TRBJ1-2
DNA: TGTGCCAGCATCGAACAGGGCAACTATGGCTACACCTTC
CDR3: CASIEQGNYGYTF

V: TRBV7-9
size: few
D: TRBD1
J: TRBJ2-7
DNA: TGTGCCAGCATCCTGACGGACAGGGGGTCCTACGAGCAGTACTTC
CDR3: CASILTDRGSYEQYF

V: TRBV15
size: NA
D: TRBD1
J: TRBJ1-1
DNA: TGTGCCACCAGCAGAGATTTAGGACAGGGGGAAGCTTTCTTT
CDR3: CATSRDLGQGEAFF

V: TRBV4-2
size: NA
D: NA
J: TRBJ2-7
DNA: TGTGCCAGCAGCCAAAACAGGGGGGGGTCCTACGAGCAGTACTTC
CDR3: CASSQNRGGSYEQYF

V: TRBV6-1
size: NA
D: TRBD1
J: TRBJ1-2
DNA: TGTGCCAGCAGCTCCGGACAGGGGGCGAGCTACACCTTC
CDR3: CASSSGQGASYTF

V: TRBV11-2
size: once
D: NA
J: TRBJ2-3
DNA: TGTGCCAGCAGCTTGTACATTTCTGCCCCAGATACGCAGTATTTT
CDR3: CASSLYISAPDTQYF

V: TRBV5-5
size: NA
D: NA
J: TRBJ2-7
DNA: TGTGCCAGCAGCTTGGCCCAGGACCACGAGCAGTACTTC
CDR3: CASSLAQDHEQYF

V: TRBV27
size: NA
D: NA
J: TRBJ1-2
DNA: TGTGCCAGCAGTTTAAACAGTAACTATGGCTACACCTTC
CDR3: CASSLNSNYGYTF

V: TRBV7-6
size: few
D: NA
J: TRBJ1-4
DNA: TGTGCCAGCAGCGGCACGGGGTACGGTGAAAAACTGTTTTTT
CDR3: CASSGTGYGEKLFF

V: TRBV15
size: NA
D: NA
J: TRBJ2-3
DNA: TGTGCCACCAGCAGAGAAAGGGTGTCTACAGATACGCAGTATTTT
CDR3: CATSRERVSTDTQYF

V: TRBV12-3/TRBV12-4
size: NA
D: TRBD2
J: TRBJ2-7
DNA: TGTGCCAGCAGTCCGGAAGCGGGGTTGGCCTACGAGCAGTACTTC
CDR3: CASSPEAGLAYEQYF

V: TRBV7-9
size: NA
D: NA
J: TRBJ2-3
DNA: TGTGCCAGCAGCTTAGCGTCTCCCACAGATACGCAGTATTTT
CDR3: CASSLASPTDTQYF

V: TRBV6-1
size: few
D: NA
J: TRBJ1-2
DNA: TGTGCCAGCTTTGGAGTTTATGGCTACACCTTC
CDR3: CASFGVYGYTF

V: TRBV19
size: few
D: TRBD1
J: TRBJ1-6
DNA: TGTGCCAGTAGTATCGACGGGACAGGAAATTCACCCCTCCACTTT
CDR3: CASSIDGTGNSPLHF

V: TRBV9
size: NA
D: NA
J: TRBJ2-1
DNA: TGTGCCAGCAGCGAGGGGGTCTTC
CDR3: CASSEGVF

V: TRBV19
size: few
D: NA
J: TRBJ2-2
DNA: TGTGCCAGTAGTATAGAGGGGGCCGGGGAGCTGTTTTTT
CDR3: CASSIEGAGELFF

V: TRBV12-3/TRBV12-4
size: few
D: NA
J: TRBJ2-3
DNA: TGTGCCAGCAATAAGAGAGACACAGATACGCAGTATTTT
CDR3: CASNKRDTDTQYF

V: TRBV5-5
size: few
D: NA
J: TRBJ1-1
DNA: TGTGCCAGCAGCTTGGTAGGGGCGTCGAACACTGAAGCTTTCTTT
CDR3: CASSLVGASNTEAFF

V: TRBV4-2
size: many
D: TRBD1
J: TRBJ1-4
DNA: TGTGCCAGCAGCCAACGCTCTACAGGGGTGGAGGGGGAAAAACTGTTTTTT
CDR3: CASSQRSTGVEGEKLFF

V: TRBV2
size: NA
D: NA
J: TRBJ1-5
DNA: TGTGCCAGCAGTGACACACCTTATAGCAATCAGCCCCAGCATTTT
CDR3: CASSDTPYSNQPQHF

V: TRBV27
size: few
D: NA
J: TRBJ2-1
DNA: TGTGCCAGTACTAGTCTTGGCTCCTACAATGAGCAGTTCTTC
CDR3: CASTSLGSYNEQFF

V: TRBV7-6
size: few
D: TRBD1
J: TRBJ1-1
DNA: TGTGCCAGCAGCTTGAGTGGGACAGAGTTTTCTGAAGCTTTCTTT
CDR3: CASSLSGTEFSEAFF

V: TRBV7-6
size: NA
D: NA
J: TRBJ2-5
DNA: TGTGCCAGCAGCCTATGGAACCAAGAGACCCAGTACTTC
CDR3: CASSLWNQETQYF

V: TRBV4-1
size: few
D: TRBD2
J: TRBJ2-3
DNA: TGCGCCAGCAGCCACCCTAAGGGACTAGCGACAGATACGCAGTATTTT
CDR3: CASSHPKGLATDTQYF

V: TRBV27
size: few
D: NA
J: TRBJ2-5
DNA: TGTGCCAGCAGTTTAGGGCTCAGCCAAGAGACCCAGTACTTC
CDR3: CASSLGLSQETQYF

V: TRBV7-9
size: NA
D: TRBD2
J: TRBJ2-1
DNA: TGTGCCAGCAGCTTAGAAGGGACTAGCGGTTACAATGAGCAGTTCTTC
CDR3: CASSLEGTSGYNEQFF

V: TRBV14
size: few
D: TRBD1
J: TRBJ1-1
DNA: TGTGCCAGCAGCCAAGATGACAGGGAAAACACTGAAGCTTTCTTT
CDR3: CASSQDDRENTEAFF

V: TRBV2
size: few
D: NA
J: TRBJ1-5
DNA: TGTGCCAGCTCAGACCCTAGCAATCAGCCCCAGCATTTT
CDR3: CASSDPSNQPQHF

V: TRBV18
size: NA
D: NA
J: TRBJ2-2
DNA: TGTGCCAGCTCACCAACTCCTACATATGGGGAGCTGTTTTTT
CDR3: CASSPTPTYGELFF

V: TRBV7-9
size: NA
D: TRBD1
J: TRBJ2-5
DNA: TGTGCCAGCAGCACTACGAGACTGGGACAGAAGCTTCAAGAGACCCAGTACTTC
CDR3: CASSTTRLGQKLQETQYF

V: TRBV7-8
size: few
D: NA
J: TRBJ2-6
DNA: TGTGCCAGCAGCCGTGGGGGGGCCAACGTCCTGACTTTC
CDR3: CASSRGGANVLTF

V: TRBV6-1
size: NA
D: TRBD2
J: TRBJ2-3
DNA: TGTGCCAGCAGTCCCCTCCGGGGGGGCCAAGATACGCAGTATTTT
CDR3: CASSPLRGGQDTQYF

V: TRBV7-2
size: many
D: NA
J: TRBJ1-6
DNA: TGTGCCAGCAGCTTAGATTACGTCTATAATTCACCCCTCCACTTT
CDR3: CASSLDYVYNSPLHF

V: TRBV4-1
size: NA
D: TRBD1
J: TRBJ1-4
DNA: TGCGCCAGCAGCCGCTCCGACAGGGGGCATGGTGAAAAACTGTTTTTT
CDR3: CASSRSDRGHGEKLFF

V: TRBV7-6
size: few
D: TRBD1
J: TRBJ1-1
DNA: TGTGCCGGGACAGGGAGAATTATCGATGAAGCTTTCTTT
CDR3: CAGTGRIIDEAFF

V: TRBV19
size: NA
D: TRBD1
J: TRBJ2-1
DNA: TGTGCCAGTAGCATAGACAGGGAGTCCTACAATGAGCAGTTCTTC
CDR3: CASSIDRESYNEQFF

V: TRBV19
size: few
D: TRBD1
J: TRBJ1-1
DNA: TGTGCCAGTAGTCTCGGGACAGGGGGCTTGGATGAAGCTTTCTTT
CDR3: CASSLGTGGLDEAFF

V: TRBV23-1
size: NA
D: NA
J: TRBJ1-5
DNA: TGCGCCAGCAGTCAATCGCCCGCGGAGCCCCAGCATTTT
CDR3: CASSQSPAEPQHF

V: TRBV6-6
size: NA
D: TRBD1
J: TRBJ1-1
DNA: TGTGCCAGCAGCCTGGACAGGTTGAGGACTGAAGCTTTCTTT
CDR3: CASSLDRLRTEAFF

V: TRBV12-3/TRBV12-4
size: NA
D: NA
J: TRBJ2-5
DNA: TGTGCCAGCAGTTTATCCGGGGGCCCCCAGTACTTC
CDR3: CASSLSGGPQYF

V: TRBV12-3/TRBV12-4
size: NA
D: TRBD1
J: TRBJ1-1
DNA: TGTGCCAGCAGCCCGCCTGACAGGGCAGTCACTGAAGCTTTCTTT
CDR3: CASSPPDRAVTEAFF

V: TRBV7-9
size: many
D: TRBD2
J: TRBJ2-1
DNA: TGTGCCAGCAGCTCGACTAGCGGGGAATACAATGAGCAGTTCTTC
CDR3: CASSSTSGEYNEQFF

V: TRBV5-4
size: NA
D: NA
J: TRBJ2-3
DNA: TGTGCCAGCAGCGCCGACAGTAACACAGATACGCAGTATTTT
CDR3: CASSADSNTDTQYF

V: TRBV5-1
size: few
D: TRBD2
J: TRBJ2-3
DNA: TGCGCCAGCAGCTTGGAGCGGGGGGGCCTACAAGATACGCAGTATTTT
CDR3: CASSLERGGLQDTQYF

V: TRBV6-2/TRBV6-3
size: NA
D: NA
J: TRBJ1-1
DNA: TGTGCCAGCAGTTACAGGGTAAATGAAGCTTTCTTT
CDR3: CASSYRVNEAFF

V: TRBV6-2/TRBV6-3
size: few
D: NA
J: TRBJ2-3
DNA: TGTGCCAGCAGGAGTAGCACAGATACGCAGTATTTT
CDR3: CASRSSTDTQYF

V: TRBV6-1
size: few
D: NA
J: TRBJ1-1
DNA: TGTGCCAGCAGTGAAGGGGAGTGGACTGAAGCTTTCTTT
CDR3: CASSEGEWTEAFF

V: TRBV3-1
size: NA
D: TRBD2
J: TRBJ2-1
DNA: TGTGCCAGCAGCGTTGGGCTAGCGGGCAATGAGCAGTTCTTC
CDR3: CASSVGLAGNEQFF

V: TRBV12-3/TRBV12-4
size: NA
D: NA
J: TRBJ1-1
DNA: TGTGCCAGCAGTTTGCGGACGGACAACACTGAAGCTTTCTTT
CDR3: CASSLRTDNTEAFF

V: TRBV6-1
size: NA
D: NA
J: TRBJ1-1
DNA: TGTGCCAGCAGTTATACAGGGAGGTGGGCTTTCTTT
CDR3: CASSYTGRWAFF

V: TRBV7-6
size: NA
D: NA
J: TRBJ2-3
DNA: TGTGCCAGCAGCCCCCAGGCTACCGCCCATACGCAGTATTTT
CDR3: CASSPQATAHTQYF

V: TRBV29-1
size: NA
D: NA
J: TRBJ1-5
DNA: TGCAGCGCGAAGGATAGCAATCAGCCCCAGCATTTT
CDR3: CSAKDSNQPQHF

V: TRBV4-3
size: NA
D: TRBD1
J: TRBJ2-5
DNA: TGCGCCAGCAGCCGATTCCGGGACAGGGTTTCCGAGGAAGGGGAGACCCAGTACTTC
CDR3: CASSRFRDRVSEEGETQYF

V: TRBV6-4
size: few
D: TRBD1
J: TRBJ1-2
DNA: TGTGCCAGCAGTGACTCGACAGGGCTTTTGTTC
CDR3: CASSDSTGLLF

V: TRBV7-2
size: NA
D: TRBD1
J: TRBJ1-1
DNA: TGTGCCAGCAGCTTCCGGACAGGGTTCAGTTTTGCTGAAGCTTTCTTT
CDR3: CASSFRTGFSFAEAFF

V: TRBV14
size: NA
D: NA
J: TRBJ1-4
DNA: TGTGCCAGCAGCCAAGGAATTAGGGGAGCTAATGAAAAACTGTTTTTT
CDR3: CASSQGIRGANEKLFF

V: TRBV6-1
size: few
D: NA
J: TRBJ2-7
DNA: TGTGCCAGCAGTGTGTCCAGCCCATACGAGCAGTACTTC
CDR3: CASSVSSPYEQYF

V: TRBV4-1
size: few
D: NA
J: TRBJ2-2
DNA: TGCGCCAGTAGGCCCACAGGGTTAGTGGACACCGGGGAGCTGTTTTTT
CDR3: CASRPTGLVDTGELFF